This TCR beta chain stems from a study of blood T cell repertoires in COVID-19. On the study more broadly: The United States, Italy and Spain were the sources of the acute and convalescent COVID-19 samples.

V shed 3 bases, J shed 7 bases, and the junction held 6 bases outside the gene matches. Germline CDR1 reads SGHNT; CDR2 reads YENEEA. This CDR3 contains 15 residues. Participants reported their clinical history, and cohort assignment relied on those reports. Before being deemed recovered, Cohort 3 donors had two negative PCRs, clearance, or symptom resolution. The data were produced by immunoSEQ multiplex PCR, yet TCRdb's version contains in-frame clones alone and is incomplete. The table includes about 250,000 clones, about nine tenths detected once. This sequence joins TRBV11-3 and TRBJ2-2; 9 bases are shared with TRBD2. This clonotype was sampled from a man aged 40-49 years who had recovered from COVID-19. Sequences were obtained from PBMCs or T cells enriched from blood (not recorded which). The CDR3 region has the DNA TGTGCCAGCAGCTTTTTGCGGGGGGGCAACGGGGAGCTGTTTTTT. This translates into CASSFLRGGNGELFF.